This passage covers 21 T cell receptor beta chains from one sample sequenced in a study of OX40 agonist ivuxolimab in advanced cancers. Repertoires were generated with immunoSEQ multiplex PCR, while TCRdb's copy carries only in-frame clones and drops some. The sample lists 76,000 or so clones, roughly 91% seen once, with 10% to 15% in the top ten. This specimen was CD4+ or CD8+ T cells sorted from blood, taken in a trial of the OX40 agonist ivuxolimab. The receptor set was obtained from an adult with an advanced solid tumor such as melanoma, head and neck, liver or kidney cancer.

This chain uses TRBV5-1 with TRBJ1-2; the D is unclear. There are 14 residues in the CDR3. Germline assignment: CDR1 SGHRS and CDR2 YFSETQ. V was cut by 0 bases and J by 5 bases, with 11 bases left in between. The CDR3 nucleotides are TGCGCCAGCAGCTTGGCCGCGGAGGAGTATGGCTACACCTTC. Protein sequence: CASSLAAEEYGYTF.

The chain recombines TRBV11-2 with TRBJ2-7; D is unclear. Germline lookup yields CDR1 SGHAT and CDR2 FQNNGV. Trimming left V 3 bases short and J 2 bases short, with 11 bases between. The CDR3 has 14 amino acids. The CDR3 nucleotides are TGTGCCAGCAGCTTTCGCCGGGTTACCTACGAGCAGTACTTC. Protein: CASSFRRVTYEQYF.

The V and J genes are TRBV6-6 and TRBJ1-5, with 7 bases fitting TRBD1. CDR1 is MNHNY and CDR2 is SVGAGI in the germline V gene (reference sequence). The CDR3 has 14 amino acids. V trimming: 7 bases; J trimming: 2 bases; junction bases outside the gene matches: 5. The CDR3 region has the DNA TGTGCCAGCATTCAGGGGGATGGCAATCAGCCCCAGCATTTT. Translation gives CASIQGDGNQPQHF.

This chain connects TRBV6-5 to TRBJ2-2, with 7 bases aligning to TRBD2. The CDR3 has 16 residues. The germline CDR1 and CDR2 sequences are MNHEY and SVGAGI. V lost 2 bases to trimming and J lost 4 bases; unmatched junction nucleotides: 7. The CDR3 here is CASSYPRGLLTGELFF. CDR3 bases: TGTGCCAGCAGTTACCCAAGGGGACTACTCACCGGGGAGCTGTTTTTT.

This clone was observed a single time. The CDR3 loop reads CASSLADRGSNQPQHF. The DNA for the CDR3 is TGTGCCAGCAGCTTAGCGGATAGAGGTAGCAATCAGCCCCAGCATTTT. The V gene is TRBV7-6, the J gene TRBJ1-5; no clear D. Trimming cost V 0 bases and J 0 bases, with 9 bases left between them. Germline CDR1 and CDR2: SGHVS and FNYEAQ. The CDR3 totals 16 residues. Together with reference TRBV7-6 and TRBJ1-5, the CDR3 gives the full variable domain: GAGVSQSPRYKVTKRGQDVALRCDPISGHVSLYWYRQALGQGPEFLTYFNYEAQQDKSGLPNDRFSAERPEGSISTLTIQRTEQRDSAMYRCASSLADRGSNQPQHFGDGTRLSIL.

The chain links TRBV5-5 to TRBJ1-2, with D possibly TRBD1 on 5 matching bases. The CDR3 sequence is 15 residues long. Looked up from germline, CDR1 is SGHKS and CDR2 is YYEKEE (reference sequence). The V and J ends lost 7 bases and 8 bases respectively, with 24 bases between them. The CDR3 bases are TGTGCCAGCCGGGTAGTCAACAGGCAATCGGAGGGCTACACCTTC. The encoded protein is CASRVVNRQSEGYTF. Variable domain in full (rest from reference TRBV5-5 and TRBJ1-2): DAGVTQSPTHLIKTRGQQVTLRCSPISGHKSVSWYQQVLGQGPQFIFQYYEKEERGRGNFPDRFSARQFPNYSSELNVNALLLGDSALYLCASRVVNRQSEGYTFGSGTRLTVV.

V is TRBV4-1 and J is TRBJ2-7, with D perhaps TRBD1 or TRBD2 (5 bases each). Trimming took 4 bases from V and 0 from J, leaving 10 bases between them. The length of the CDR3 is 14 residues. Germline V gene data show CDR1 as MGHRA and CDR2 as YSYEKL. The CDR3 loop reads CASSPGRFSYEQYF. The CDR3 nucleotides are TGCGCCAGCAGCCCGGGACGGTTCTCCTACGAGCAGTACTTC.

This chain uses TRBV11-3 with TRBJ2-2; tentative D call: TRBD2 (5 bases). The CDR3 extends over 14 amino acids. Germline V gene sequence: CDR1 SGHNT, CDR2 YENEEA. Deletions cut 3 bases from V and 1 base from J, with 6 bases between. CDR3 in amino acids: CASSFGKNTGELFF. The CDR3 DNA reads as TGTGCCAGCAGCTTCGGGAAGAACACCGGGGAGCTGTTTTTT.

V usage is TRBV29-1 and J usage is TRBJ2-1; 9 bases agree with TRBD2. CDR1 is SQVTM, CDR2 ANQGSEA, per germline. V lost 4 bases and J lost 7; bases outside the gene matches: 8. The CDR3 consists of 14 residues. For the CDR3, the DNA is TGCAGCGTTGTACCGCGGGAGGGCCCGAATGAGCAGTTCTTC. Its translation is CSVVPREGPNEQFF.

The rearrangement uses TRBV7-9 and TRBJ2-3, with 13 bases identical to TRBD2. Trimming removed 4 bases from V and 6 bases from J; junction bases left unmatched: 7. The CDR3 spans 16 residues. CDR1 is SEHNR and CDR2 is FQNEAQ in the germline V gene (reference sequence). The CDR3 region has the DNA TGTGCCAGCAGCTCGGGACTAGCGGGATGGGCCGATACGCAGTATTTT. Encoded protein: CASSSGLAGWADTQYF.

The chain links TRBV7-3 to TRBJ2-1; 8 bases agree with TRBD2. From germline, CDR1 is SGHTA and CDR2 FQGTGA. This CDR3 is built from 13 residues. V lost 5 bases, J lost 9 bases, and 6 bases stayed unmatched. CDR3 residues: CASSKGLASEQFF. The CDR3 DNA sequence: TGTGCCAGCAGCAAAGGACTAGCAAGTGAGCAGTTCTTC.

The rearrangement links TRBV9 to TRBJ1-4; tentative D call: TRBD1 (5 bases). CDR1 is SGDLS and CDR2 is YYNGEE in the germline V gene. The CDR3 loop spans 15 amino acids. The V and J ends lost 0 bases and 5 bases respectively, with 11 bases between them. CDR3 residues: CASSVEGVTNEKLFF. Here the CDR3 DNA reads TGTGCCAGCAGCGTAGAAGGGGTGACCAATGAAAAACTGTTTTTT.

The count of this clone is one. This rearrangement joins TRBV6-5 to TRBJ2-7; tentative D call: TRBD1 (6 bases). This CDR3 has 12 amino acids. Between the trimmed V and J ends, which lost 7 bases and 1 base, there was a span of 8 bases. Per the germline V gene, CDR1 is MNHEY and CDR2 is SVGAGI. CDR3 in amino acids: CASKGTSYEQYF. In DNA, the CDR3 is TGTGCCAGCAAAGGGACATCCTACGAGCAGTACTTC.

The V and J genes are TRBV5-6 and TRBJ2-5, with 7 bases identical to TRBD1. Germline assignment: CDR1 SGHDT and CDR2 YYEEEE. With V trimmed by 4 bases and J by 5 bases, 8 bases remained unmatched. The CDR3 extends over 14 amino acids. The CDR3 nucleotides read TGTGCCAGCAGCGAGGGCACAGGGGTCGAGACCCAGTACTTC. This translates into CASSEGTGVETQYF.

The chain couples TRBV11-2 to TRBJ2-7; D is tentatively TRBD1 or TRBD2 (5 bases each). Germline assignment: CDR1 SGHAT and CDR2 FQNNGV. Trimming stripped 4 bases from V and 0 bases from J, with 10 bases between. The CDR3 runs to 14 residues. CDR3 sequence reads: CASSSRDGSYEQYF. The CDR3, as DNA: TGTGCCAGCAGCTCCCGGGACGGCTCCTACGAGCAGTACTTC. Filled out from reference TRBV11-2 and TRBJ2-7, the complete variable domain reads EAGVAQSPRYKIIEKRQSVAFWCNPISGHATLYWYQQILGQGPKLLIQFQNNGVVDDSQLPKDRFSAERLKGVDSTLKIQPAKLEDSAVYLCASSSRDGSYEQYFGPGTRLTVT.

This clone qualifies as medium-sized. This sequence joins TRBV29-1 and TRBJ2-7, with 9 bases identical to TRBD1. Germline V gene lookup returns CDR1 SQVTM and CDR2 ANQGSEA. The CDR3 length is 15 residues. The V segment lost 5 bases and the J segment 2 bases; nucleotides outside the gene matches: 10. The CDR3 DNA reads as TGCAGCGTTTCCGGAGGGGGACAGGGAACCTACGAGCAGTACTTC. Translating gives CSVSGGGQGTYEQYF.

This chain uses TRBV5-5 with TRBJ1-2, with D possibly TRBD1 on 5 matching bases. Trimming took off 4 bases at V and 6 bases at J, with 22 bases between the two ends. The CDR3 is made up of 16 amino acids. Germline-derived CDR1 and CDR2 are SGHKS and YYEKEE (reference sequence). CDR3 region: CASSPEGGRWGHGYTF. The CDR3 DNA follows: TGTGCCAGCAGCCCCGAGGGTGGGCGGTGGGGCCATGGCTACACCTTC.

This clone was seen just once. V is TRBV27 and J is TRBJ1-2, with 10 bases matching TRBD1. This CDR3 region has 17 residues. Germline CDR1 MNHEY, CDR2 SMNVEV (reference sequence). The trim removed 1 base at V and 5 bases at J, leaving 10 bases unmatched. CDR3 sequence (DNA): TGTGCCAGCAGTTTATTAGGACAGGGGGATATTCGGTATGGCTACACCTTC. Translation: CASSLLGQGDIRYGYTF.

The genes are TRBV19 and TRBJ2-7; TRBD1 agrees at 7 bases. CDR1 is LNHDA, CDR2 SQIVND, per germline (reference sequence). Unmatched junction bases numbered 11, after V lost 4 bases and J lost 2 bases. The CDR3 contains 16 residues. The CDR3 loop is CASSSLVGGPTYEQYF. The CDR3 DNA reads as TGTGCCAGTAGTAGCCTGGTAGGGGGCCCTACCTACGAGCAGTACTTC.

This sequence joins TRBV10-2 and TRBJ2-1; 9 bases are shared with TRBD2. With V trimmed by 1 base and J by 4 bases, 5 bases remained unmatched. The CDR3 is 16 amino acids. Germline CDR1 WSHSY, CDR2 SAAADI. The CDR3 DNA reads TGCGCCAGCAGTGAGTACGCGACTAGCGGTTACAATGAGCAGTTCTTC. This encodes CASSEYATSGYNEQFF.

V and J are TRBV5-4 and TRBJ1-2; D gene ambiguous. The CDR3 spans 12 residues. V gave up 1 base and J gave up 9 bases, with 10 bases separating them. Germline-derived CDR1 and CDR2 are SGHNT and YYREEE (reference sequence). The DNA of the CDR3 is TGTGCCAGCAGCTTGTTAGCCTCGAGCTACACCTTC. It codes for CASSLLASSYTF. The whole variable domain, filled in from reference TRBV5-4 and TRBJ1-2, reads ETGVTQSPTHLIKTRGQQVTLRCSSQSGHNTVSWYQQALGQGPQFIFQYYREEENGRGNFPPRFSGLQFPNYSSELNVNALELDDSALYLCASSLLASSYTFGSGTRLTVV.